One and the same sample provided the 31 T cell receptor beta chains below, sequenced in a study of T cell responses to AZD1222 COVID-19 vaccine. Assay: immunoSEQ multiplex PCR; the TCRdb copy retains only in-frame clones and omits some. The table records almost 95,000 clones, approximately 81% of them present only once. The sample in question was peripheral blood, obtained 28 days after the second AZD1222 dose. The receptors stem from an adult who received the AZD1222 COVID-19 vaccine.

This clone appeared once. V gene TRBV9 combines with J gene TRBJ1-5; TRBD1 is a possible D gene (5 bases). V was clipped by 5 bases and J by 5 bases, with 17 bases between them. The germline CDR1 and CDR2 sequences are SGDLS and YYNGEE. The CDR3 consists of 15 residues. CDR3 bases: TGTGCCAGCAGTCAAGACCAGGGTGTCCATCAGCCCCAGCATTTT. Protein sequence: CASSQDQGVHQPQHF.

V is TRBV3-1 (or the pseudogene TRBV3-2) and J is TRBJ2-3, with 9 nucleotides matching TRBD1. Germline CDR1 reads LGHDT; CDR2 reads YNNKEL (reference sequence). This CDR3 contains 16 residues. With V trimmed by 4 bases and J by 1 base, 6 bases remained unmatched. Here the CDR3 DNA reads TGTGCCAGCAGCCGTCGGACAGGGGTGGGCACAGATACGCAGTATTTT. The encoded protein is CASSRRTGVGTDTQYF.

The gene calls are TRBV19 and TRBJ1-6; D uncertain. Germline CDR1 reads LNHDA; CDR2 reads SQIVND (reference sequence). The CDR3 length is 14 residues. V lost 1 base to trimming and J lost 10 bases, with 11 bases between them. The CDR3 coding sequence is TGTGCCAGTAGTATAGTTGGCAGAGAATCACCCCTCCACTTT. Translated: CASSIVGRESPLHF.

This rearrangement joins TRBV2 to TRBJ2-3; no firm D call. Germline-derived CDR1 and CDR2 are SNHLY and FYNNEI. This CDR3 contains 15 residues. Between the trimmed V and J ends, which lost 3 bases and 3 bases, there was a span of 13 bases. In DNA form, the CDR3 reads TGTGCCAGCAGTGAGGGTCTCCATCGGACAGATACGCAGTATTTT. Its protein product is CASSEGLHRTDTQYF.

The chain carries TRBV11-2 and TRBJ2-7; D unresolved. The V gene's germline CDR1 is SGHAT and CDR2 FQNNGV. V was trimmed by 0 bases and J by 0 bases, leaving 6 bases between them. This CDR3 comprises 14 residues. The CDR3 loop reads CASSLDVNSYEQYF. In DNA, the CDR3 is TGTGCCAGCAGCTTAGATGTGAACTCCTACGAGCAGTACTTC.

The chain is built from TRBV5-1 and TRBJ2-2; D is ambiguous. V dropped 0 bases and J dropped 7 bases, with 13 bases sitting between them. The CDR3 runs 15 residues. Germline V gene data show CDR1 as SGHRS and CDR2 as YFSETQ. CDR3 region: CASSLVPNEVGELFF. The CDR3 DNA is TGCGCCAGCAGCTTGGTCCCTAACGAAGTCGGGGAGCTGTTTTTT.

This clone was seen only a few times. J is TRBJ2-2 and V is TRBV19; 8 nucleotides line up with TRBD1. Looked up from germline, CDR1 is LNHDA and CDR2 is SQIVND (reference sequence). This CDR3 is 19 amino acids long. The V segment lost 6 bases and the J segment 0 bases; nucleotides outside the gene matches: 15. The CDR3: CASSSTLAGGGTNTGELFF. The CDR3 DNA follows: TGTGCCAGTAGCTCCACACTGGCAGGGGGCGGGACGAACACCGGGGAGCTGTTTTTT.

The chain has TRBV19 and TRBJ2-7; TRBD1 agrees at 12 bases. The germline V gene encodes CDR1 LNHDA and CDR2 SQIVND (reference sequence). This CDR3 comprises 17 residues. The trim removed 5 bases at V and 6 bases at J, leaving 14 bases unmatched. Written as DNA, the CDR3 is TGTGCCAGTAGTGGGTCTCCGGGGACAGGGGGCACGGGCGAGCAGTACTTC. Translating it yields CASSGSPGTGGTGEQYF.

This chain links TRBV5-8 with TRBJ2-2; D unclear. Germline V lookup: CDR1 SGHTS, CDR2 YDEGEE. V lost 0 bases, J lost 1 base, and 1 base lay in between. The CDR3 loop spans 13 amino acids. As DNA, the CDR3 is TGTGCCAGCAGCTTGGTGAACACCGGGGAGCTGTTTTTT. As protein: CASSLVNTGELFF.

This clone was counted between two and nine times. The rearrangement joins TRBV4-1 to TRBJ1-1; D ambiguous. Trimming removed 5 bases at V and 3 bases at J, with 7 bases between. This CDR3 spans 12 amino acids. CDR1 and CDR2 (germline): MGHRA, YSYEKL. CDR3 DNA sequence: TGCGCCAGCAGCTACGGGGACACTGAAGCTTTCTTT. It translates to CASSYGDTEAFF.

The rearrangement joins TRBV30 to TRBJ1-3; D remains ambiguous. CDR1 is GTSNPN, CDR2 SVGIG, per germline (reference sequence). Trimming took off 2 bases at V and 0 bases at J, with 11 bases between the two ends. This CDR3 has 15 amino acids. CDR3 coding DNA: TGTGCCTGGAGTAGGAGGGTTACCTCTGGAAACACCATATATTTT. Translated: CAWSRRVTSGNTIYF.

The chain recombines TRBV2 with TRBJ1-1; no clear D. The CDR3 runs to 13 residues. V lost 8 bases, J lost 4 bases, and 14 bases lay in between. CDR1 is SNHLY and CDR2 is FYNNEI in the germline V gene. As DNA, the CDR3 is TGTGCCAGCGCGAAGAGTATGGGCACTGAAGCTTTCTTT. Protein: CASAKSMGTEAFF.

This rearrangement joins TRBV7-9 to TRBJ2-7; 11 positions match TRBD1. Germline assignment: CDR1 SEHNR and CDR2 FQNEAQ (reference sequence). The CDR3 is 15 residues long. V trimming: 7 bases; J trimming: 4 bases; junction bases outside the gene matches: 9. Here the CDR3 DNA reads TGTGCCAGCATAGGCCGGGACAGGGGGTTGTACGAGCAGTACTTC. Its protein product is CASIGRDRGLYEQYF.

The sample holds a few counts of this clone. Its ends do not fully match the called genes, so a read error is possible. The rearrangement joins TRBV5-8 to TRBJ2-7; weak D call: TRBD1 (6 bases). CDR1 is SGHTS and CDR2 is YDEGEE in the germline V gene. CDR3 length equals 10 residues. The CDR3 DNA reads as TGTGCCAGCTCAGGGGTAGAGCAGTGGTTC. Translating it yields CASSGVEQWF.

In DNA form, the CDR3 reads TGTGCCAGTAGTTTCGTAGGGTTGGAGACCCAGTACTTC. It specifies CASSFVGLETQYF. This chain joins TRBV19 and TRBJ2-5, with D uncertain. CDR3 size: 13 residues. Germline values: CDR1 LNHDA, CDR2 SQIVND (reference sequence). Trimming pared 5 bases from V and 5 bases from J, leaving 12 bases between. Together with reference TRBV19 and TRBJ2-5, the CDR3 gives the full variable domain: DGGITQSPKYLFRKEGQNVTLSCEQNLNHDAMYWYRQDPGQGLRLIYYSQIVNDFQKGDIAEGYSVSREKKESFPLTVTSAQKNPTAFYLCASSFVGLETQYFGPGTRLLVL.

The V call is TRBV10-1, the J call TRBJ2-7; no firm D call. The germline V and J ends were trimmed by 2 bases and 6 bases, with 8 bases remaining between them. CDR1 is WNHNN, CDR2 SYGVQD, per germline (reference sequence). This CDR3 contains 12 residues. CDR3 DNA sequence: TGCGCCAGCAGTGAGAGCGTCGGCGAGCAGTACTTC. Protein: CASSESVGEQYF.

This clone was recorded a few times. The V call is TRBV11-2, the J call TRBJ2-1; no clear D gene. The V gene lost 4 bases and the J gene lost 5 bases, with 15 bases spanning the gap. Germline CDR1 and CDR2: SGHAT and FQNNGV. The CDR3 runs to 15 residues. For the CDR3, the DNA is TGTGCCAGCAGCTCCTTGAGGCGGACCAACAATGAGCAGTTCTTC. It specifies CASSSLRRTNNEQFF. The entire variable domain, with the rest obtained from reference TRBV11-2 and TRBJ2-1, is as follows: EAGVAQSPRYKIIEKRQSVAFWCNPISGHATLYWYQQILGQGPKLLIQFQNNGVVDDSQLPKDRFSAERLKGVDSTLKIQPAKLEDSAVYLCASSSLRRTNNEQFFGPGTRLTVL.

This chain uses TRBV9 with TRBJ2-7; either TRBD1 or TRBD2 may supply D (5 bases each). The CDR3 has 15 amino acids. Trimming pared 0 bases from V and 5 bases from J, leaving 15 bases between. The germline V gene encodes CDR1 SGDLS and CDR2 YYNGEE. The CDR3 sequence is CASSVEGTPRDEQYF. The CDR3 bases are TGTGCCAGCAGCGTAGAGGGGACCCCACGAGACGAGCAGTACTTC. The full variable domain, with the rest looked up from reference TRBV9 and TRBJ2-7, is DSGVTQTPKHLITATGQRVTLRCSPRSGDLSVYWYQQSLDQGLQFLIQYYNGEERAKGNILERFSAQQFPDLHSELNLSSLELGDSALYFCASSVEGTPRDEQYFGPGTRLTVT.

CDR3 region: CASSEGWGPYEQYF. The CDR3 region has the DNA TGTGCCAGCAGTGAAGGGTGGGGGCCCTACGAGCAGTACTTC. The V and J genes are TRBV6-1 and TRBJ2-7; possible D gene TRBD1, 6 bases. CDR1 and CDR2 from the germline V gene are MNHNS and SASEGT. Trimming cost V 1 base and J 2 bases, with 9 bases left between them. This CDR3 is 14 amino acids long.

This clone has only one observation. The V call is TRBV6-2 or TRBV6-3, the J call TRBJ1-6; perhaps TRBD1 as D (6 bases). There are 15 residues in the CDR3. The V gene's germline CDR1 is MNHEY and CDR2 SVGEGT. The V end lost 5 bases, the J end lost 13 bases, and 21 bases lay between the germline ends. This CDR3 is CASSTWDKVSAPLHF. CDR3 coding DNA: TGTGCCAGCAGTACCTGGGACAAGGTTTCGGCGCCCCTCCACTTT.

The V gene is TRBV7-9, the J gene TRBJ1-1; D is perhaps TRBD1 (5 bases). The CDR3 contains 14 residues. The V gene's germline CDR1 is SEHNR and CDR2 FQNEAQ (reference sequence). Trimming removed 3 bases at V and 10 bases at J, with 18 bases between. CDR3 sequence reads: CASSFRDRAPRAFF. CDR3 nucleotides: TGTGCCAGCAGCTTCCGGGACCGAGCTCCCAGAGCTTTCTTT. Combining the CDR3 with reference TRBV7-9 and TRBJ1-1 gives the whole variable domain DTGVSQNPRHKITKRGQNVTFRCDPISEHNRLYWYRQTLGQGPEFLTYFQNEAQLEKSRLLSDRFSAERPKGSFSTLEIQRTEQGDSAMYLCASSFRDRAPRAFFGQGTRLTVV.

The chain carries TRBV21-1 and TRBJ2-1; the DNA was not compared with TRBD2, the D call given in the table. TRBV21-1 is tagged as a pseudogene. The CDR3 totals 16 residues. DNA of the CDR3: TGTGCCAGCAGCCCCCGACTAGCGGGAGGTAAAAATGAGCAGTTCTTC. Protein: CASSPRLAGGKNEQFF.

The CDR3, as DNA: TGTGCCATCAGTGAGGGGACAGTCTCTGGAAACACCATATATTTT. Translation: CAISEGTVSGNTIYF. The chain recombines TRBV10-3 with TRBJ1-3; the match to TRBD1 covers 7 bases. Germline loops: CDR1 ENHRY, CDR2 SYGVKD. This CDR3 comprises 15 residues. The junction had 1 base not matched to a gene; V was cut back by 2 bases and J by 0 bases.

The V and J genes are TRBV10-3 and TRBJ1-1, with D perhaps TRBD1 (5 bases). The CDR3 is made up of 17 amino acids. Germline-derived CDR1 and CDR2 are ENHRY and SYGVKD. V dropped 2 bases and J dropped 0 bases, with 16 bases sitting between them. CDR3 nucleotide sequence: TGTGCCATCAGTGAGAGGCCGATGGGCAGGGTGAACACTGAAGCTTTCTTT. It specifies CAISERPMGRVNTEAFF.

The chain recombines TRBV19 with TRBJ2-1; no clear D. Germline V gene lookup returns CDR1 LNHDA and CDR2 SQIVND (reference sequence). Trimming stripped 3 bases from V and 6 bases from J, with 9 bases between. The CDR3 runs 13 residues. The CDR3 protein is CASSIWSLNEQFF. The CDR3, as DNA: TGTGCCAGTAGTATTTGGAGTCTCAATGAGCAGTTCTTC.

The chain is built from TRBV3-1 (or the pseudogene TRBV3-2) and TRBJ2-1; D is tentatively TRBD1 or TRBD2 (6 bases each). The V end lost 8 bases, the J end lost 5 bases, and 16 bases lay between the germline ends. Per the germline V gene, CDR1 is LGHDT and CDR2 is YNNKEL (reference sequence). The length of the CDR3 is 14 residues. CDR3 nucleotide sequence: TGTGCCAGCCGAAAGGAGGGGGGAAACAATGAGCAGTTCTTC. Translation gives CASRKEGGNNEQFF.

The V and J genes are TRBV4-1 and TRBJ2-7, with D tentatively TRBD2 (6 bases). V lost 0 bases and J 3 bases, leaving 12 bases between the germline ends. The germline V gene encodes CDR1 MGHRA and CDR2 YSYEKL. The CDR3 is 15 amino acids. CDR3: CASSQDIVRDYEQYF. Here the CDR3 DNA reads TGCGCCAGCAGCCAAGATATTGTGCGGGACTACGAGCAGTACTTC.

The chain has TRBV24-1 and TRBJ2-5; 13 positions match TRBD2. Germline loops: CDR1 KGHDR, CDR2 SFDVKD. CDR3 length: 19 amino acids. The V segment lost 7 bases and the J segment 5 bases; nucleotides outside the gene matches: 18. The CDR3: CATSRTSGSRRDPAETQYF. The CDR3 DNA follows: TGTGCCACCAGCAGGACTAGCGGGAGTCGGAGGGACCCGGCGGAGACCCAGTACTTC.

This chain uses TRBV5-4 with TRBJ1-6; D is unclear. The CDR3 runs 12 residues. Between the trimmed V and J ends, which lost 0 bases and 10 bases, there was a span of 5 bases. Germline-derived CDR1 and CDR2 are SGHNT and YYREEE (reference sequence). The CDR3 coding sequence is TGTGCCAGCAGCTTGGAGGGATCACCCCTCCACTTT. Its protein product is CASSLEGSPLHF. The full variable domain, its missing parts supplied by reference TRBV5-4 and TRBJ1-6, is ETGVTQSPTHLIKTRGQQVTLRCSSQSGHNTVSWYQQALGQGPQFIFQYYREEENGRGNFPPRFSGLQFPNYSSELNVNALELDDSALYLCASSLEGSPLHFGNGTRLTVT.

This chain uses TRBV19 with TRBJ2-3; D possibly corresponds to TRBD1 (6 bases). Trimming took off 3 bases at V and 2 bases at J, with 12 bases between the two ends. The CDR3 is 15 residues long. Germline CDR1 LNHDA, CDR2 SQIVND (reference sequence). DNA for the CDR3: TGTGCCAGTAGTATGGGCAGGGGCTACACAGATACGCAGTATTTT. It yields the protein CASSMGRGYTDTQYF.

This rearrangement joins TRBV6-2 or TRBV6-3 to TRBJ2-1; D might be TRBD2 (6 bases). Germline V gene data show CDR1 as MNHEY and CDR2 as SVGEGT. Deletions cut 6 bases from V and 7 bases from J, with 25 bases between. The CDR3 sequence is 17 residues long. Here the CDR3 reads CASSLFLAGTGGNEQFF. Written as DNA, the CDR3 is TGTGCCAGCAGCTTGTTTTTAGCCGGGACCGGAGGGAATGAGCAGTTCTTC.